This T cell receptor (beta chain) comes out of a study of blood T cell repertoires in COVID-19. This CDR3 is built from 13 residues. Germline V gene sequence: CDR1 SGHRS, CDR2 YFSETQ. V was pared by 4 bases and J by 7 bases, with 7 bases of the junction left unmatched. Here immunoSEQ multiplex PCR was the method, and the copy in TCRdb shows in-frame clones only, minus some. The data show roughly 280,000 clones, approximately 82% seen once. Sequencing was done on a sample of peripheral blood. The rearrangement links TRBV5-1 to TRBJ2-7; 8 positions agree with TRBD2. The sequence was collected from a man aged 55-75 years who had recovered from COVID-19. The CDR3 is CASSNLAGEEQYF. CDR3 DNA sequence: TGCGCCAGCAGCAATCTAGCGGGCGAGGAGCAGTACTTC.